These T cell receptor beta chains were read from a single sample in a study of cytomegalovirus exposure and HLA in healthy donors. Clones were read by immunoSEQ multiplex PCR, and TCRdb kept only the in-frame ones, dropping some. Of roughly 70,000 clones listed, roughly 74% are singletons. Sequencing used PBMCs. These receptor sequences come from a human donor in good health. Both conserved end residues are part of each CDR3. The order of the fields is clone size, V gene, D gene, J gene, CDR3 protein, CDR3 DNA. A D gene is named only where the DNA matches it firmly. Size is stated for part of the rows, as once, few or many counts, or as a class when the clone is expanded.

abundance: .; v_gene: TRBV6-5; d_gene: .; j_gene: TRBJ2-3; CDR3aa: CASSLQTPSDTQYF; CDR3nt: TGTGCCAGCAGTTTACAGACACCGTCAGATACGCAGTATTTT
abundance: .; v_gene: TRBV5-8; d_gene: TRBD1; j_gene: TRBJ2-6; CDR3aa: CASSPRTGRGANVLTF; CDR3nt: TGTGCCAGCAGCCCGAGGACAGGGAGGGGGGCCAACGTCCTGACTTTC
abundance: .; v_gene: TRBV15; d_gene: TRBD2; j_gene: TRBJ2-1; CDR3aa: CATSRAREGLDNEQFF; CDR3nt: TGTGCCACCAGCAGAGCACGGGAGGGCCTCGACAATGAGCAGTTCTTC
abundance: .; v_gene: TRBV11-3; d_gene: .; j_gene: TRBJ1-1; CDR3aa: CASSFRGGANTEAFF; CDR3nt: TGTGCCAGCAGCTTTAGAGGGGGGGCGAACACTGAAGCTTTCTTT
abundance: .; v_gene: TRBV30; d_gene: .; j_gene: TRBJ2-1; CDR3aa: CAWSTTFSSYNEQFF; CDR3nt: TGTGCCTGGAGTACAACCTTCAGCTCCTACAATGAGCAGTTCTTC
abundance: .; v_gene: TRBV7-9; d_gene: .; j_gene: TRBJ1-1; CDR3aa: CASSLGGDGNTEAFF; CDR3nt: TGTGCCAGCAGCTTAGGAGGTGACGGGAACACTGAAGCTTTCTTT
abundance: .; v_gene: TRBV10-3; d_gene: TRBD2; j_gene: TRBJ2-3; CDR3aa: CAISDHSGRTDTQYF; CDR3nt: TGTGCCATCAGTGACCATAGCGGGAGAACAGATACGCAGTATTTT
abundance: .; v_gene: TRBV6-6; d_gene: .; j_gene: TRBJ2-7; CDR3aa: CASSPSGDEQYF; CDR3nt: TGTGCCAGCAGTCCCTCGGGGGACGAGCAGTACTTC
abundance: .; v_gene: TRBV7-9; d_gene: TRBD2; j_gene: TRBJ2-7; CDR3aa: CASSHSGRAGEQYF; CDR3nt: TGTGCCAGCAGCCATAGCGGGAGGGCCGGTGAGCAGTACTTC
abundance: few; v_gene: TRBV7-6; d_gene: .; j_gene: TRBJ2-1; CDR3aa: CASSPRQAGDNEQFF; CDR3nt: TGTGCCAGCAGCCCCCGACAGGCTGGAGATAATGAGCAGTTCTTC
abundance: .; v_gene: TRBV4-2; d_gene: TRBD2; j_gene: TRBJ2-2; CDR3aa: CASSRGTSGNTGEPFF; CDR3nt: TGTGCCAGCAGCCGGGGGACTAGCGGGAACACCGGGGAGCCGTTTTTT
abundance: .; v_gene: TRBV19; d_gene: .; j_gene: TRBJ1-1; CDR3aa: CASRPTNTEAFF; CDR3nt: TGTGCCAGTAGGCCTACGAACACTGAAGCTTTCTTT
abundance: .; v_gene: TRBV9; d_gene: TRBD1; j_gene: TRBJ1-1; CDR3aa: CASSFSGTGGTEAFF; CDR3nt: TGTGCCAGCAGCTTTTCCGGGACAGGGGGCACTGAAGCTTTCTTT
abundance: .; v_gene: TRBV2; d_gene: .; j_gene: TRBJ1-2; CDR3aa: CASSEGLKGGVHYGYTF; CDR3nt: TGTGCCAGCAGTGAGGGGCTGAAGGGTGGGGTCCACTATGGCTACACCTTC
abundance: .; v_gene: TRBV2; d_gene: TRBD1; j_gene: TRBJ2-7; CDR3aa: CAGGQGPYEQYF; CDR3nt: TGTGCCGGGGGACAGGGTCCGTACGAGCAGTACTTC
abundance: .; v_gene: TRBV4-2; d_gene: .; j_gene: TRBJ2-1; CDR3aa: CASSQDRNLYNEQFF; CDR3nt: TGTGCCAGCAGCCAAGACAGAAACCTCTACAATGAGCAGTTCTTC
abundance: .; v_gene: TRBV7-3; d_gene: .; j_gene: TRBJ2-1; CDR3aa: CASSEGGSYNEQFF; CDR3nt: TGTGCCAGCAGTGAAGGGGGCTCCTACAATGAGCAGTTCTTC
abundance: .; v_gene: TRBV21-1; d_gene: .; j_gene: TRBJ1-1; CDR3aa: CASSKDARNTEAFF; CDR3nt: TGTGCCAGCAGCAAAGATGCTAGGAACACTGAAGCTTTCTTT
abundance: .; v_gene: TRBV18; d_gene: TRBD1; j_gene: TRBJ2-5; CDR3aa: CASSPDRGQETQYF; CDR3nt: TGTGCCAGCTCACCGGACAGGGGACAAGAGACCCAGTACTTC
abundance: .; v_gene: TRBV2; d_gene: .; j_gene: TRBJ1-5; CDR3aa: CASSEQAVGQPQHF; CDR3nt: TGTGCCAGCAGTGAACAGGCAGTAGGTCAGCCCCAGCATTTT
abundance: .; v_gene: TRBV6-5; d_gene: TRBD1; j_gene: TRBJ1-1; CDR3aa: CASSYSGQGASGAFF; CDR3nt: TGTGCCAGCAGTTACTCTGGACAGGGGGCAAGTGGAGCTTTCTTT
abundance: .; v_gene: TRBV5-8; d_gene: TRBD1; j_gene: TRBJ2-7; CDR3aa: CASSNRDRVSEQYF; CDR3nt: TGTGCCAGCAGCAACCGGGACAGGGTGTCCGAGCAGTACTTC
abundance: .; v_gene: TRBV30; d_gene: .; j_gene: TRBJ1-1; CDR3aa: CAWSRDRLNTEAFF; CDR3nt: TGTGCCTGGAGTAGAGACAGACTGAACACTGAAGCTTTCTTT
abundance: .; v_gene: TRBV28; d_gene: TRBD1; j_gene: TRBJ2-7; CDR3aa: CASSSTSDREYEQYF; CDR3nt: TGTGCCAGCAGTTCCACCTCGGACAGGGAGTACGAGCAGTACTTC
abundance: once; v_gene: TRBV29-1; d_gene: TRBD2; j_gene: TRBJ2-7; CDR3aa: CSVEEERWGRVFPYF; CDR3nt: TGCAGCGTTGAAGAAGAGCGATGGGGGAGGGTCTTCCCGTACTTC
abundance: .; v_gene: TRBV11-2; d_gene: .; j_gene: TRBJ2-2; CDR3aa: CASSWDSGGELFF; CDR3nt: TGTGCCAGCAGTTGGGACTCTGGCGGGGAGCTGTTTTTT
abundance: few; v_gene: TRBV7-7; d_gene: .; j_gene: TRBJ2-2; CDR3aa: CASSPLRAGELFF; CDR3nt: TGTGCTAGCAGCCCCCTTCGAGCCGGGGAGCTGTTTTTT
abundance: .; v_gene: TRBV6-1; d_gene: .; j_gene: TRBJ2-5; CDR3aa: CASSEMAPQAQYF; CDR3nt: TGTGCTAGCAGTGAAATGGCCCCCCAGGCCCAGTACTTC
abundance: few; v_gene: TRBV19; d_gene: .; j_gene: TRBJ1-4; CDR3aa: CASSTMGGATNEKLFF; CDR3nt: TGTGCCAGTTCGACTATGGGCGGCGCAACTAATGAAAAACTGTTTTTT
abundance: .; v_gene: TRBV27; d_gene: TRBD1; j_gene: TRBJ2-5; CDR3aa: CASRLQGDETQYF; CDR3nt: TGTGCCAGCAGACTTCAGGGGGATGAGACCCAGTACTTC
abundance: .; v_gene: TRBV19; d_gene: TRBD1; j_gene: TRBJ2-7; CDR3aa: CASSSRDSKSYEQYF; CDR3nt: TGTGCCAGTAGTTCCCGGGACAGTAAGTCCTACGAGCAGTACTTC
abundance: .; v_gene: TRBV6-1; d_gene: TRBD1; j_gene: TRBJ2-3; CDR3aa: CASSEEGQGEDTQYF; CDR3nt: TGTGCCAGCAGTGAAGAGGGACAGGGAGAAGATACGCAGTATTTT
abundance: .; v_gene: TRBV29-1; d_gene: TRBD1; j_gene: TRBJ2-2; CDR3aa: CSVERDRVGSGELFF; CDR3nt: TGCAGCGTTGAAAGGGACAGGGTCGGTTCCGGGGAGCTGTTTTTT
abundance: once; v_gene: TRBV11-2; d_gene: .; j_gene: TRBJ2-7; CDR3aa: CASSGETREQYF; CDR3nt: TGTGCCAGCAGCGGGGAGACTCGGGAGCAGTACTTC
abundance: medium-sized; v_gene: TRBV11-2; d_gene: TRBD1; j_gene: TRBJ1-1; CDR3aa: CASTRLTGRTNTEAFF; CDR3nt: TGTGCCAGCACCCGCCTGACAGGGAGGACGAACACTGAAGCTTTCTTT
abundance: .; v_gene: TRBV15; d_gene: .; j_gene: TRBJ1-1; CDR3aa: CATSPRRREVTEAFF; CDR3nt: TGTGCCACCAGTCCCCGGAGAAGAGAAGTTACTGAAGCTTTCTTT
abundance: .; v_gene: TRBV30; d_gene: TRBD1; j_gene: TRBJ2-2; CDR3aa: CAFRDRTGELFF; CDR3nt: TGTGCCTTCCGGGACAGGACCGGGGAGCTGTTTTTT
abundance: .; v_gene: TRBV30; d_gene: .; j_gene: TRBJ2-2; CDR3aa: CACVKIANTGELFF; CDR3nt: TGTGCCTGCGTCAAGATAGCGAACACCGGGGAGCTGTTTTTT
abundance: .; v_gene: TRBV25-1; d_gene: .; j_gene: TRBJ2-1; CDR3aa: CASSSGTRNEQFF; CDR3nt: TGTGCCAGCAGTTCCGGCACGAGGAATGAGCAGTTCTTC
abundance: .; v_gene: TRBV25-1; d_gene: TRBD2; j_gene: TRBJ2-3; CDR3aa: CASSESASGMVADTQYF; CDR3nt: TGTGCCAGCAGTGAATCGGCTAGCGGGATGGTGGCAGATACGCAGTATTTT
abundance: .; v_gene: TRBV30; d_gene: .; j_gene: TRBJ1-1; CDR3aa: CAWNGQMNTEAFF; CDR3nt: TGTGCCTGGAACGGACAAATGAACACTGAAGCTTTCTTT
abundance: .; v_gene: TRBV6-5; d_gene: TRBD1; j_gene: TRBJ1-5; CDR3aa: CASRRTGGNQPQHF; CDR3nt: TGTGCCAGCAGGAGGACAGGGGGCAATCAGCCCCAGCATTTT
abundance: .; v_gene: TRBV9; d_gene: TRBD1; j_gene: TRBJ2-5; CDR3aa: CASSKREGAGETQYF; CDR3nt: TGTGCCAGCAGCAAGAGAGAGGGGGCTGGTGAGACCCAGTACTTC
abundance: .; v_gene: TRBV5-6; d_gene: .; j_gene: TRBJ2-7; CDR3aa: CASSFRGRAYEQYF; CDR3nt: TGTGCCAGCAGCTTCCGGGGAAGAGCCTACGAGCAGTACTTC
abundance: .; v_gene: TRBV6-1; d_gene: TRBD2; j_gene: TRBJ2-5; CDR3aa: CASSEGLAGAETQYF; CDR3nt: TGTGCCAGCAGTGAGGGACTAGCGGGAGCGGAGACCCAGTACTTC
abundance: .; v_gene: TRBV6-5; d_gene: .; j_gene: TRBJ2-7; CDR3aa: CASSYGQNEQYF; CDR3nt: TGTGCCAGCAGTTACGGGCAGAACGAGCAGTACTTC
abundance: .; v_gene: TRBV5-1; d_gene: TRBD2; j_gene: TRBJ2-5; CDR3aa: CASSLGLAGYQETQYF; CDR3nt: TGCGCCAGCAGCTTGGGCCTAGCGGGATACCAAGAGACCCAGTACTTC
abundance: few; v_gene: TRBV10-3; d_gene: TRBD2; j_gene: TRBJ2-1; CDR3aa: CAISWTSGRANEQFF; CDR3nt: TGTGCCATCAGTTGGACTAGCGGGAGGGCAAATGAGCAGTTCTTC
abundance: .; v_gene: TRBV20-1; d_gene: .; j_gene: TRBJ2-5; CDR3aa: CSGQTQETQYF; CDR3nt: TGCAGTGGTCAGACACAAGAGACCCAGTACTTC
abundance: .; v_gene: TRBV5-1; d_gene: TRBD1; j_gene: TRBJ2-7; CDR3aa: CASSLAPGQGSYEQYF; CDR3nt: TGCGCCAGCAGCTTGGCCCCTGGACAGGGTTCCTACGAGCAGTACTTC
abundance: few; v_gene: TRBV10-1; d_gene: .; j_gene: TRBJ2-7; CDR3aa: CASSRGRLSYEQYF; CDR3nt: TGCGCCAGCAGTCGAGGAAGGTTATCCTACGAGCAGTACTTC
abundance: .; v_gene: TRBV27; d_gene: .; j_gene: TRBJ1-1; CDR3aa: CASSFRVETEAFF; CDR3nt: TGTGCCAGCAGTTTCAGGGTTGAAACTGAAGCTTTCTTT
abundance: .; v_gene: TRBV30; d_gene: .; j_gene: TRBJ2-7; CDR3aa: CAWSDSYYEQYF; CDR3nt: TGTGCCTGGAGTGACAGCTACTACGAGCAGTACTTC
abundance: .; v_gene: TRBV5-6; d_gene: .; j_gene: TRBJ2-5; CDR3aa: CASSLIYSQETQYF; CDR3nt: TGTGCCAGCAGCTTGATTTATTCCCAAGAGACCCAGTACTTC
abundance: .; v_gene: TRBV10-3; d_gene: .; j_gene: TRBJ2-1; CDR3aa: CAISPIAADEQFF; CDR3nt: TGTGCCATCAGTCCGATAGCCGCGGATGAGCAGTTCTTC